The 17 T cell receptor beta chains below were found in one sample sequenced in a study of vaccination and CD4 T cells after COVID-19. Treatment denoted: approximately 9-day PBMC culture with coronavirus spike peptide pools or control peptides (ViraFEST assay). Cultured CD4+ T cells had their DNA profiled by the Oncomine TCR Beta short-read assay. TCRdb independently ran MiXCR on the PCR reads; one entry per CDR3 protein. The sample holds under 20,000 distinct CDR3 sequences, under 65% seen once. Antigens of these TCRs are unknown. The input for sequencing was CD4+ T cells from blood, cultured in vitro, taken after SARS-CoV-2 vaccination. The receptors were gathered from a human donor who had recovered from COVID-19.

This clonotype was counted once. V is TRBV5-1 and J is TRBJ2-5, with 14 positions matching TRBD2. From germline, CDR1 is SGHRS and CDR2 YFSETQ. CDR3 size: 17 residues. V lost 3 bases and J lost 7; bases outside the gene matches: 11. CDR3 loop: CASSSGLAGAGSGTQYF. The CDR3 nucleotides are TGCGCCAGCAGCTCGGGACTAGCGGGGGCGGGCAGCGGGACCCAGTACTTC. Full variable domain (rest looked up from reference TRBV5-1 and TRBJ2-5): KAGVTQTPRYLIKTRGQQVTLSCSPISGHRSVSWYQQTPGQGLQFLFEYFSETQRNKGNFPGRFSGRQFSNSRSEMNVSTLELGDSALYLCASSSGLAGAGSGTQYFGPGTRLLVL.

The V gene is TRBV19, the J gene TRBJ1-1, with unresolved D. Germline V lookup: CDR1 LNHDA, CDR2 SQIVND (reference sequence). V lost 5 bases, J lost 2 bases, and 12 bases lay in between. This CDR3 contains 14 residues. The CDR3 here is CASSPRNLNTEAFF. For the CDR3, the DNA is TGTGCCAGTAGTCCCAGGAACCTCAACACTGAAGCTTTCTTT.

The J gene is TRBJ2-3, the V gene TRBV7-9; TRBD2 matches at 13 bases. The junction had 7 bases not matched to a gene; V was cut back by 1 base and J by 6 bases. CDR3 length: 17 residues. Germline-derived CDR1 and CDR2 are SEHNR and FQNEAQ (reference sequence). DNA for the CDR3: TGTGCCAGCAGCTTAGTAACGGGACTAGCGGGAACGGATACGCAGTATTTT. Protein: CASSLVTGLAGTDTQYF.

V gene TRBV30 combines with J gene TRBJ2-5; TRBD2 matches at 8 bases. This CDR3 contains 15 residues. CDR1 and CDR2 (germline): GTSNPN, SVGIG (reference sequence). V lost 4 bases, J lost 2 bases, and 9 bases stayed unmatched. The CDR3 coding sequence is TGTGCCTGGAACAAACCGGGACTAGGGCAAGAGACCCAGTACTTC. Its protein is CAWNKPGLGQETQYF.

This chain uses TRBV21-1 with TRBJ2-5; TRBD2 was called by the table and not checked on the DNA. TRBV21-1 is a pseudogene. The CDR3 covers 16 residues. The CDR3 DNA follows: TGTGCCAGCGGCCAGGCCGGCGGGAGGGCCGGGGAGACCCAGTACTTC. Protein: CASGQAGGRAGETQYF.

The chain joins TRBV5-4 to TRBJ1-2; 7 bases agree with TRBD1. The ends lost 7 bases at V and 8 bases at J; junction bases unmatched: 14. The CDR3 spans 14 residues. Germline-derived CDR1 and CDR2 are SGHNT and YYREEE (reference sequence). Here the CDR3 reads CASRNLRQGGGYTF. The CDR3 bases are TGTGCCAGCCGAAACCTAAGACAGGGAGGGGGCTACACCTTC.

The rearrangement joins TRBV7-9 to TRBJ2-1; 15 positions match TRBD2. The CDR3 totals 15 residues. Looked up from germline, CDR1 is SEHNR and CDR2 is FQNEAQ (reference sequence). V was clipped by 5 bases and J by 8 bases; unmatched bases: 4. CDR3 loop: CASSVRTSGGDEQFF. The CDR3 DNA reads TGTGCCAGCAGCGTGAGGACTAGCGGGGGGGATGAGCAGTTCTTC.

The chain has TRBV6-1 and TRBJ2-3; 8 nucleotides match TRBD2. J was trimmed by 2 bases and V by 5 bases; bases with no gene match: 9. This CDR3 has 16 amino acids. Germline assignment: CDR1 MNHNS and CDR2 SASEGT. Written as DNA, the CDR3 is TGTGCCAGCAGTCCTCTGGCGGGGGGAATCACAGATACGCAGTATTTT. Translation: CASSPLAGGITDTQYF.

The chain carries TRBV7-3 and TRBJ1-2; 10 bases fit TRBD1. Germline V gives CDR1 SGHTA, CDR2 FQGTGA. CDR3 length: 17 residues. The ends lost 2 bases at V and 8 bases at J; junction bases unmatched: 14. CDR3 in amino acids: CASSLGPGTGVPWGYTF. DNA for the CDR3: TGTGCCAGCAGCTTAGGCCCCGGGACAGGGGTGCCGTGGGGCTACACCTTC.

The chain links TRBV19 to TRBJ2-7, with TRBD2 matching over 9 bases. Germline values: CDR1 LNHDA, CDR2 SQIVND (reference sequence). Germline trimming cut 9 bases from V and 3 bases from J; bases unmatched to any gene: 6. CDR3 length equals 13 residues. In DNA form, the CDR3 reads TGTGCCAGCAGCCGCGGGGGGGTCTACGAGCAGTACTTC. It specifies CASSRGGVYEQYF.

The chain combines TRBV27 with TRBJ1-6, with 8 bases identical to TRBD1. This CDR3 spans 14 amino acids. Germline V gene sequence: CDR1 MNHEY, CDR2 SMNVEV (reference sequence). The J segment lost 8 bases and the V segment lost 3 bases, leaving 3 bases of the junction unmatched. CDR3 sequence: CASSLGRGHSPLHF. The DNA for the CDR3 is TGTGCCAGCAGTTTGGGCAGGGGGCATTCACCCCTCCACTTT.

V usage is TRBV20-1 and J usage is TRBJ1-4; D unclear. Deletions cut 2 bases from V and 0 bases from J, with 10 bases between. Germline CDR1 DFQATT, CDR2 SNEGSKA (reference sequence). This CDR3 has 15 residues. CDR3 sequence reads: CSARLDGATNEKLFF. In nucleotides, the CDR3 is TGCAGTGCTAGATTGGACGGGGCAACTAATGAAAAACTGTTTTTT.

The V and J genes are TRBV19 and TRBJ2-1; D perhaps matches TRBD2 (7 bases). Germline assignment: CDR1 LNHDA and CDR2 SQIVND (reference sequence). The CDR3 has 15 amino acids. V dropped 8 bases and J dropped 7 bases, with 21 bases sitting between them. The CDR3: CASQLLGGGSNEQFF. The CDR3 DNA is TGTGCCAGTCAACTCTTAGGGGGGGGGAGTAATGAGCAGTTCTTC.

The chain joins TRBV19 to TRBJ2-1, with 14 bases aligning to TRBD2. Per germline, CDR1 LNHDA and CDR2 SQIVND (reference sequence). The trim removed 6 bases at V and 8 bases at J, leaving 3 bases unmatched. The CDR3 contains 14 residues. CDR3 DNA: TGTGCCAGTAGGACTAGCGGGGGGGCGGATGAGCAGTTCTTC. This codes for CASRTSGGADEQFF.

The V call is TRBV25-1, the J call TRBJ2-6; 7 nucleotides line up with TRBD2. The germline CDR1 and CDR2 sequences are MGHDK and SYGVNS. J was trimmed by 3 bases and V by 7 bases; bases with no gene match: 3. The CDR3 extends over 14 amino acids. CDR3 residues: CASTPGGGANVLTF. CDR3 sequence (DNA): TGTGCCAGCACCCCGGGGGGTGGGGCCAACGTCCTGACTTTC.

The chain joins TRBV20-1 to TRBJ2-3, with D perhaps TRBD2 (5 bases). The germline V gene encodes CDR1 DFQATT and CDR2 SNEGSKA (reference sequence). The V gene lost 4 bases and the J gene lost 3 bases, with 11 bases spanning the gap. The CDR3 consists of 13 residues. The CDR3 DNA reads TGCAGTGCTACCAGCGGAAGAACAGATACGCAGTATTTT. It codes for CSATSGRTDTQYF.

CDR3 nucleotides: TGTGCCAGCAGCTTAACTCGAGGACAGGGCACTGAGCAGTTCTTC. Translating it yields CASSLTRGQGTEQFF. The V call is TRBV11-3, the J call TRBJ2-1, with 8 positions matching TRBD1. Germline V CDR1 and CDR2: SGHNT, YENEEA. This CDR3 has 15 residues. V gave up 2 bases and J gave up 9 bases; unmatched junction bases: 9.